This passage covers 18 T cell receptor beta chains from one sample sequenced in a study of blood T cell repertoires in COVID-19. Clones were read by immunoSEQ multiplex PCR, and TCRdb kept only the in-frame ones, dropping some. The sample carries some 80,000 clones, about four fifths recorded once. Sequenced material: peripheral blood. The receptors were sampled from a human donor in a cohort sampled during active COVID-19.

This clone turned up a few times. This chain joins TRBV11-2 and TRBJ1-5; D gene unclear. The CDR3 consists of 14 residues. Germline CDR1 and CDR2: SGHAT and FQNNGV. The V and J ends lost 1 base and 8 bases respectively, with 12 bases between them. This chain's CDR3 is CASSLVPATEPQHF. The CDR3 coding sequence is TGTGCCAGCAGCTTAGTTCCCGCTACGGAGCCCCAGCATTTT. The full variable domain, with the rest looked up from reference TRBV11-2 and TRBJ1-5, is EAGVAQSPRYKIIEKRQSVAFWCNPISGHATLYWYQQILGQGPKLLIQFQNNGVVDDSQLPKDRFSAERLKGVDSTLKIQPAKLEDSAVYLCASSLVPATEPQHFGDGTRLSIL.

J is TRBJ1-1 and V is TRBV5-1; D remains unclear. V gave up 3 bases and J gave up 0 bases, with 12 bases separating them. Germline loops: CDR1 SGHRS, CDR2 YFSETQ. The length of the CDR3 is 15 residues. The CDR3 region has the DNA TGCGCCAGCAGCTCCGAGGGCCTTCTGAACACTGAAGCTTTCTTT. This translates into CASSSEGLLNTEAFF.

V gene TRBV5-1 combines with J gene TRBJ1-2; 7 nucleotides line up with TRBD1. Germline V lookup: CDR1 SGHRS, CDR2 YFSETQ. The CDR3 has 14 residues. V shed 3 bases, J shed 5 bases, and the junction held 7 bases outside the gene matches. This CDR3 is CASSSGDSTYGYTF. The CDR3 DNA reads as TGCGCCAGCAGCTCCGGGGACAGCACTTATGGCTACACCTTC.

The chain recombines TRBV5-5 with TRBJ1-1; TRBD1 matches at 9 bases. The germline V gene has CDR1 SGHKS and CDR2 YYEKEE (reference sequence). The CDR3 loop spans 15 amino acids. Trimming cost V 3 bases and J 5 bases; bases outside gene matches: 8. This chain's CDR3 is CASSSLQGAGTEAFF. The CDR3 nucleotides read TGTGCCAGCAGCTCATTACAGGGGGCAGGGACTGAAGCTTTCTTT.

In this sample, this clone turned up once. CDR3 sequence reads: CASSQDLAAGIQYF. The CDR3 DNA sequence: TGTGCCAGCAGCCAAGATCTAGCCGCCGGTATTCAGTACTTC. The chain joins TRBV3-1 (or the pseudogene TRBV3-2) to TRBJ2-4, with D possibly being TRBD2 (5 bases). Germline V gives CDR1 LGHDT, CDR2 YNNKEL (reference sequence). The V end was cut by 0 bases, the J end by 10 bases, with 13 bases between. CDR3 length: 14 amino acids.

This clone was found once. The chain is built from TRBV7-2 and TRBJ2-7; D is possibly TRBD1 (6 bases). Deletions cut 5 bases from V and 2 bases from J, with 13 bases between. Germline lookup yields CDR1 SGHTA and CDR2 FQGNSA. CDR3 length: 14 residues. The CDR3 DNA reads as TGTGCCAGCAGCCCCGGGACAAAACCCTACGAGCAGTACTTC. It yields the protein CASSPGTKPYEQYF.

The rearrangement links TRBV12-3 or TRBV12-4 to TRBJ2-5; a weak D match, TRBD2 (6 bases). The V end was cut by 5 bases, the J end by 4 bases, with 8 bases between. The CDR3 sequence is 12 residues long. CDR3 sequence: CASSPGGETQYF. The CDR3 nucleotides are TGTGCCAGCAGTCCCGGGGGAGAGACCCAGTACTTC.

As to this clone: The same CDR3 can be traced to other DNA sequences in this sample. The chain combines TRBV2 with TRBJ2-7; no reliable D call. The germline V and J ends were trimmed by 2 bases and 4 bases, with 9 bases remaining between them. This CDR3 spans 13 amino acids. From germline, CDR1 is SNHLY and CDR2 FYNNEI. DNA of the CDR3: TGTGCCAGCAGTGAATTTTCTTCTTACGAGCAGTACTTC. Residues: CASSEFSSYEQYF.

This clone was detected once. V usage is TRBV6-2 or TRBV6-3 and J usage is TRBJ2-7; D is undetermined. The CDR3 totals 13 residues. Germline values: CDR1 MNHEY, CDR2 SVGEGT. V lost 2 bases to trimming and J lost 0 bases, with 5 bases between them. CDR3: CASSYGPSYEQYF. In nucleotides, the CDR3 is TGTGCCAGCAGTTACGGCCCCTCCTACGAGCAGTACTTC.

The chain is built from TRBV19 and TRBJ2-6; 8 positions match TRBD1. The V segment lost 3 bases and the J segment 0 bases; nucleotides outside the gene matches: 13. Germline V gene sequence: CDR1 LNHDA, CDR2 SQIVND (reference sequence). The CDR3 totals 20 residues. The CDR3 region is CASSIPTPGTGFSGANVLTF. CDR3 in DNA: TGTGCCAGTAGTATTCCGACCCCCGGGACAGGATTCTCTGGGGCCAACGTCCTGACTTTC.

A few counts support this clone. This sequence joins TRBV3-1 (or the pseudogene TRBV3-2) and TRBJ2-7; 9 nucleotides agree with TRBD1. The germline CDR1 and CDR2 sequences are LGHDT and YNNKEL (reference sequence). Germline trimming cut 5 bases from V and 3 bases from J; bases unmatched to any gene: 8. The CDR3 is 15 amino acids. The CDR3 reads CASSTRTGEIYEQYF. As DNA, the CDR3 is TGTGCCAGCAGCACTCGGACAGGGGAAATCTACGAGCAGTACTTC.

This clone was recorded a few times. The CDR3, as DNA: TGTGCCAGCAGCTTAGGGGGACAATTACTCAATGAGCAGTTCTTC. This codes for CASSLGGQLLNEQFF. This sequence joins TRBV7-6 and TRBJ2-1; weak D call: TRBD1 (6 bases). The CDR3 consists of 15 residues. Trimming took off 1 base at V and 6 bases at J, with 13 bases between the two ends. Looked up from germline, CDR1 is SGHVS and CDR2 is FNYEAQ. The complete variable domain, with remaining parts taken from reference TRBV7-6 and TRBJ2-1, reads GAGVSQSPRYKVTKRGQDVALRCDPISGHVSLYWYRQALGQGPEFLTYFNYEAQQDKSGLPNDRFSAERPEGSISTLTIQRTEQRDSAMYRCASSLGGQLLNEQFFGPGTRLTVL.

This clone was detected only once. The J gene is TRBJ1-2, the V gene TRBV5-1; weak D call: TRBD1 (6 bases). V dropped 4 bases and J dropped 6 bases, with 10 bases sitting between them. The germline V gene has CDR1 SGHRS and CDR2 YFSETQ. CDR3 length: 12 residues. CDR3 protein: CASSPDRHGYTF. DNA of the CDR3: TGCGCCAGCAGCCCGGACAGACATGGCTACACCTTC.

In its sample, this clone was seen a few times. V gene TRBV7-3 combines with J gene TRBJ2-7, with 7 positions matching TRBD1. The CDR3 covers 13 residues. V lost 5 bases to trimming and J lost 3 bases; unmatched junction nucleotides: 4. Looked up from germline, CDR1 is SGHTA and CDR2 is FQGTGA. The CDR3 DNA is TGTGCCAGCAGCAGGGGGCAGGTCTACGAGCAGTACTTC. This sequence encodes CASSRGQVYEQYF.

The chain links TRBV11-2 to TRBJ2-7, with a weak D call TRBD2 (6 bases). V lost 2 bases and J 0 bases, leaving 14 bases between the germline ends. Per germline, CDR1 SGHAT and CDR2 FQNNGV. The length of the CDR3 is 16 residues. The CDR3 DNA reads as TGTGCCAGCAGCTTATCGCCGGGGGACCTCTCCTACGAGCAGTACTTC. Protein product: CASSLSPGDLSYEQYF.

The chain has TRBV5-1 and TRBJ2-3; D is ambiguous. V dropped 6 bases and J dropped 2 bases, with 16 bases sitting between them. There are 15 residues in the CDR3. Germline assignment: CDR1 SGHRS and CDR2 YFSETQ. CDR3 amino acids: CASTKTVLPTDTQYF. As DNA, the CDR3 is TGCGCCAGCACCAAAACGGTACTCCCCACAGATACGCAGTATTTT.

The gene calls are TRBV2 and TRBJ1-2; D not certain. Germline V gene lookup returns CDR1 SNHLY and CDR2 FYNNEI. Trimming left V 4 bases short and J 8 bases short, with 14 bases between. This CDR3 has 13 residues. CDR3 region: CASSAQEAGGYTF. The DNA for the CDR3 is TGTGCCAGCAGTGCCCAGGAGGCGGGCGGCTACACCTTC.

The V and J genes are TRBV4-1 and TRBJ2-1; 14 positions agree with TRBD2. The CDR3 has 16 amino acids. Germline trimming cut 4 bases from V and 6 bases from J; bases unmatched to any gene: 5. From germline, CDR1 is MGHRA and CDR2 YSYEKL. The chain's CDR3 is CASSPTTSGGANEQFF. CDR3 sequence (DNA): TGCGCCAGCAGCCCAACGACTAGCGGGGGGGCCAATGAGCAGTTCTTC.